This T cell receptor (beta chain) was found in a study of shared clonotypes between healthy human individuals. In the study overall: Researchers drew samples from a couple of women and a few men aged 18 to 49.

J lost 3 bases, V lost 6 bases, and 7 bases had no gene match. This CDR3 is 15 amino acids long. Germline V gives CDR1 SGHKS, CDR2 YYEKEE (reference sequence). Combination of CD45RO+ cells with CCR7-negative CD45RA+ TemRA cells was used for CD8 memory. Clones were read by immunoSEQ multiplex PCR, and TCRdb kept only the in-frame ones, dropping some. The data hold roughly 300,000 clones, with around 90% observed a single time. The sample consisted of memory CD8+ T cells sorted from blood. Subset here: CD45RO+ cells pooled with CCR7-negative TemRA cells. This chain uses TRBV5-5 with TRBJ2-7; TRBD2 matches at 12 bases. This TCR was sampled from a young man in good health. The CDR3, as DNA: TGTGCCAGCACCGGACTAGCGGGGACATACTACGAGCAGTACTTC. Translated, it gives CASTGLAGTYYEQYF.